Below, 12 T cell receptor beta chains from the same sample are listed, as sequenced in a study of T cells after yellow fever vaccination. TCRdb used MiXCR to reprocess the 5' RACE reads, holding one entry per CDR3 protein. The sample holds around 610,000 distinct CDR3 sequences, about 14% seen once. Sequencing used PBMCs, obtained on the day of the yellow fever booster vaccination. The receptors derive from a man aged 25-45 years who received the YFV17D yellow fever vaccine.

The J gene is TRBJ2-7, the V gene TRBV21-1; the table calls TRBD2, which could not be checked here. TRBV21-1 is given as a pseudogene. This CDR3 has 18 amino acids. The CDR3 reads CASSKGVCRLAASYEQYF. The DNA of the CDR3 is TGTGCCAGCAGCAAAGGAGTTTGTAGACTAGCGGCCTCCTACGAGCAGTACTTC.

The chain uses TRBV20-1 and TRBJ2-7; 8 positions match TRBD1. With 5 bases clipped from V and 2 bases from J, the junction kept 5 bases outside the gene matches. This CDR3 has 13 amino acids. Germline V gives CDR1 DFQATT, CDR2 SNEGSKA (reference sequence). The CDR3 DNA reads TGCAGTGCTCCGACAGGGGCGCCCTACGAGCAGTACTTC. Translated, it gives CSAPTGAPYEQYF.

The V and J genes are TRBV12-3 or TRBV12-4 and TRBJ1-6; D is ambiguous. CDR3 length: 15 residues. Between the trimmed V and J ends, which lost 6 bases and 9 bases, there was a span of 18 bases. The CDR3 is CASSALAYSGSPLHF. CDR3 bases: TGTGCCAGCAGCGCACTCGCCTATTCGGGTTCACCCCTCCACTTT.

This clonotype has more than one count but fewer than ten. The CDR3: CASSPTTSSGIAKNIQYF. DNA for the CDR3: TGTGCCAGCAGCCCCACGACTTCTAGCGGTATAGCCAAAAACATTCAGTACTTC. This chain connects TRBV4-2 to TRBJ2-4; 7 nucleotides line up with TRBD2. The V gene end was trimmed by 4 bases and the J gene end by 0 bases; junction bases not matched to a gene: 12. The CDR3 spans 18 residues. Germline-derived CDR1 and CDR2 are LGHNA and YNFKEQ.

This rearrangement joins TRBV5-1 to TRBJ2-5; TRBD1 agrees at 7 bases. The germline gives CDR1 SGHRS, CDR2 YFSETQ. The CDR3 sequence is 14 residues long. The junction had 6 bases not matched to a gene; V was cut back by 2 bases and J by 5 bases. The CDR3 loop is CASSLGTATETQYF. CDR3 nucleotide sequence: TGCGCCAGCAGCTTAGGGACAGCCACCGAGACCCAGTACTTC.

This clonotype is a singleton in its sample. The chain has TRBV7-9 and TRBJ2-6, with TRBD2 matching over 7 bases. CDR1 is SEHNR and CDR2 is FQNEAQ in the germline V gene (reference sequence). CDR3 length: 15 residues. V lost 10 bases to trimming and J lost 0 bases; unmatched junction nucleotides: 6. CDR3 bases: TGTGCCACCCCCGGGGAGGGCTCTGGGGCCAACGTCCTGACTTTC. It encodes CATPGEGSGANVLTF.

The chain uses TRBV6-2 or TRBV6-3 and TRBJ2-7; 8 bases are shared with TRBD2. Germline V gives CDR1 MNHEY, CDR2 SVGEGT. V dropped 4 bases and J dropped 12; count of bases not matched to a gene: 8. The CDR3 length is 12 residues. In nucleotides, the CDR3 is TGTGCCAGCAGTTCGCTCGGGGGGGCCGTGTACTTC. Its translation: CASSSLGGAVYF.

This clonotype was picked up a small number of times. The V call is TRBV2, the J call TRBJ2-2; the D is unclear. The CDR3 sequence is 12 residues long. Germline CDR1 is SNHLY and CDR2 is FYNNEI. V gave up 7 bases and J gave up 3 bases, with 6 bases separating them. The CDR3: CASTQDTGELFF. Here the CDR3 DNA reads TGTGCCAGCACCCAGGACACCGGGGAGCTGTTTTTT.

The chain has TRBV5-1 and TRBJ2-7; 11 positions agree with TRBD2. J was trimmed by 10 bases and V by 0 bases; bases with no gene match: 9. Germline CDR1 reads SGHRS; CDR2 reads YFSETQ. The CDR3 covers 15 residues. CDR3 nucleotides: TGCGCCAGCAGCTTGGATGGGCTAGCGGGAGGTCCTCAGTACTTC. This encodes CASSLDGLAGGPQYF.

The chain joins TRBV12-3 or TRBV12-4 to TRBJ2-1; D is possibly TRBD2 (6 bases). CDR3 length: 16 amino acids. Trimming removed 3 bases from V and 6 bases from J, with 18 bases in between. The CDR3 sequence is CASSFFGTPKINEQFF. In DNA form, the CDR3 reads TGTGCCAGCAGTTTCTTTGGGACTCCTAAGATCAATGAGCAGTTCTTC.

The V and J genes are TRBV7-9 and TRBJ2-7; D possibly corresponds to TRBD1 (6 bases). CDR1 is SEHNR and CDR2 is FQNEAQ in the germline V gene (reference sequence). Trimming took 2 bases from V and 5 from J, leaving 16 bases between them. This CDR3 spans 15 amino acids. In nucleotides, the CDR3 is TGTGCCAGCAGCTTATTAACAGGGAAGTATGACGAGCAGTACTTC. Translated, it gives CASSLLTGKYDEQYF.

Many counts were recorded for this clonotype. This chain links TRBV12-3 or TRBV12-4 with TRBJ2-7; no reliable D call. This CDR3 contains 11 residues. Between the trimmed V and J ends, which lost 6 bases and 4 bases, there was a span of 7 bases. DNA for the CDR3: TGTGCCAGCAGCCATACTTACGAGCAGTACTTC. It specifies CASSHTYEQYF.